This T cell receptor beta chain appears in the sequencing data of a study of identical twins (dated by TCRdb to the mid-2010s). As for the study more broadly: TCR alpha and beta repertoires from monozygotic twins, unrelated adults of various ages and cord blood were deep-sequenced to test whether fetal clonotypes persist. To rule out contamination, replicate twin experiments were performed at different times with different library preparation protocols.

Every donor was a healthy Caucasian. The twin cohort comprised three pairs of female monozygotic twins, all aged roughly 18 to 30 years. Peripheral blood mononuclear cells were the source from which RNA for the TCR libraries was isolated. Libraries were made using 5' RACE. The run used an Illumina HiSeq 2000. Template switching added a universal primer binding site, and the final cDNA carried a unique molecular identifier that allowed TCR cDNA molecules to be counted accurately. Specific primers in the conserved constant-segment region were used to synthesize first-strand cDNA for the TCR alpha and beta chains. To control for contamination, every cDNA library carried two barcodes: a SMART-Mk sample barcode plus Illumina barcodes. Two successive PCR steps introduced TruSeq adapter sequences along with Illumina sample barcodes. The TCR alpha and beta cDNA libraries were sequenced on the Illumina HiSeq platform using custom primers. As for how the authors treated the data: MiGEC was used to process raw reads and extract unique molecular identifiers, and MiXCR was used to find CDR3 positions. For each individual, recombination models were inferred using an EM algorithm with the repgenHMM and IGoR tools. The analysis of shared clonotypes was done with the tcR package in R, with sharing normalized by the product of cloneset sizes. To study raw recombination without the effects of thymic and clonal selection, out-of-frame nonproductive sequences were analyzed. TCRdb reran the public reads through fastp at Q25 and MiXCR, keeping productive beta chains. Each entry is one CDR3 protein sequence, shown with its most common DNA and genes. TCRdb, rather than the study authors, made the V and J calls. The sample profile shows about 570,000 distinct CDR3 sequences; 7.5% to 10% of them were found once. Around 3.2% of the sample is held by the ten biggest clonotypes.

Concerning this clonotype itself: It has no known antigen specificity. One base away there is no much larger clone; base qualities are not given.

The germline V end is reduced by 5 bases and the J end by 9 bases; junction bases left unmatched: 6. CDR1 and CDR2, looked up from the germline V gene, are SGHTA and FQGNSA. The CDR3 has 12 amino acids, counting the end cysteine and phenylalanine. The CDR3 DNA has 36 bases and is translated from base 1. Study-wide findings and limitations: Fewer insertions were carried by abundant cord blood beta clonotypes; a weaker similar trend was observed in young adult naive repertoires, while no such trend was observed in memory repertoires. Zero-insertion analyses could be partly confounded by invariant T cells such as MAIT and iNKT, though diverse VJ usage argued against such confounding for most clonotypes. In monozygotic twins, recombination models systematically underestimated out-of-frame TCR alpha sharing, but the models matched the sharing seen between unrelated individuals. Conclusions relied on cross-sectional statistical analysis, since the same donors could not be followed over many years. Compared with coincidental sharing between unrelated individuals, out-of-frame TCR alpha sequences shared between twins had an excess of sequences with low generation probability. Excess twin sharing in beta out-of-frame sequences was weaker because fewer shared sequences lowered the signal-to-noise ratio.

The same sample was also used in a study of yellow fever vaccine responses in identical twins. The second paper further reports: The authors reported that the T cell response to vaccination in identical twins appeared partly convergent and partly personalized. In the study, vaccine-responding T cell clones were precisely tracked in identical twins.

Source material: PBMCs. The chain joins TRBV7-2 to TRBJ1-1; a stretch of 7 junction bases matches TRBD1. This clonotype originated in a woman under 30 in good health. The sequence in DNA is TGTGCCAGCAGCACAGGACAGGCTCAAGCTTTCTTT. It translates as CASSTGQAQAFF. The CDR3 plus the reference TRBV7-2 and TRBJ1-1 genes for the other parts give the full variable domain: GAGVSQSPSNKVTEKGKDVELRCDPISGHTALYWYRQSLGQGLEFLIYFQGNSAPDKSGLPSDRFSAERTGGSVSTLTIQRTQQEDSAVYLCASSTGQAQAFFGQGTRLTVV.